This T cell receptor beta chain appears in the sequencing data of a study of blood T cell repertoires in COVID-19. Study-wide context: T cells, B-cell-depleted T cells, or PBMCs supplied cDNA or gDNA.

Original analysis: Amplified reference gene primers provided the basis for estimating nucleated cell counts. Clones were read by immunoSEQ multiplex PCR, and TCRdb kept only the in-frame ones, dropping some. V and J calls and clone size are those listed in that table; D and trimming were worked out from the DNA. The table has roughly 220,000 clones, less than 85% seen once. Sequencing was carried out using peripheral blood. The TCR sequence derives from a woman between 65 and 79 years old with acute or convalescent COVID-19.

CDR3 DNA sequence: TGTGCCAGCAGGACCCTCCGTAAGGGGGATGTTAGGCAGTACTTC. The encoded protein is CASRTLRKGDVRQYF. The chain couples TRBV6-7 to TRBJ2-7; TRBD1 might be the D (6 bases). TRBV6-7 is an ORF, with its function uncertain. The CDR3 consists of 15 residues. Trimming removed 6 bases at V and 9 bases at J, with 24 bases between.